The rows below give T cell receptor beta chains drawn from one sample of a study of regulatory T cells in long-lasting Graves disease. TCRdb re-called the multiplex PCR reads with MiXCR, one entry per CDR3 protein. The repertoire has about 320,000 distinct CDR3 sequences, 15% to 20% of them found once; the top ten carry roughly 35%. The sample was peripheral blood mononuclear cells (PBMCs), taken at new diagnosis, from a patient treated with antithyroid drugs. The origin of the receptors is a female donor with Graves disease. CDR3s include the opening cysteine and the closing phenylalanine or tryptophan. The order of the fields is V gene, J gene, clone size, CDR3 length, D gene, CDR3 DNA, CDR3 protein. A D gene is named only where the DNA matches it firmly. Only some rows state a clone size, as once, few, many or a class for expanded clones.

TRBV12-3/TRBV12-4	TRBJ2-1	many	16	TRBD1	TGTGCCAGCAGTTTAGCAGACAGGGGGCTCGCAAATGAGCAGTTCTTC	CASSLADRGLANEQFF
TRBV20-1	TRBJ1-3	many	14	.	TGCAGTGCTAGCCCTACGGGCTCGGCGGACACCATATATTTT	CSASPTGSADTIYF
TRBV12-3/TRBV12-4	TRBJ2-7	.	15	TRBD1	TGTGCCAGCAGTTTAGGACAGGGGATGATCTACGAGCAGTACTTC	CASSLGQGMIYEQYF
TRBV19	TRBJ1-5	.	16	.	TGTGCCACTAGTAGTCCGGACGGTTATAGCAATCAGCCCCAGCATTTT	CATSSPDGYSNQPQHF
TRBV28	TRBJ1-1	many	11	.	TGTGCCAGCGCACAATTCGGGGGGGCTTTCTTT	CASAQFGGAFF
TRBV19	TRBJ1-6	many	13	TRBD1	TGTGCCAGTGCGGGACAGGTTAATTCACCCCTCCACTTT	CASAGQVNSPLHF
TRBV28	TRBJ1-1	many	16	.	TGTGCCAGCACCACTCAGAAGGTCTTGGGTGAGGGTGAAGCTTTCTTT	CASTTQKVLGEGEAFF
TRBV12-3/TRBV12-4	TRBJ2-3	many	16	.	TGTGCCAGCAGCGGGAACAGGGGAGGGGGCACAGATACGCAGTATTTT	CASSGNRGGGTDTQYF
TRBV30	TRBJ2-1	many	14	TRBD2	TGTGCCTGGATCCGGGGGGGGGACCACAATGAGCAGTTCTTC	CAWIRGGDHNEQFF
TRBV2	TRBJ2-7	.	15	TRBD2	TGTGCCAGCAGTGAAGGCGGGGGGTGGAACTACGAGCAGTACTTC	CASSEGGGWNYEQYF
TRBV12-3/TRBV12-4	TRBJ1-4	many	13	.	TGTGCCAGCAAGCAGGGATTGGGTGAAAAACTGTTTTTT	CASKQGLGEKLFF
TRBV30	TRBJ2-2	many	15	TRBD2	TGTGCCTGGTCTGGGGGGGAGTACGACACCGGGGAGCTGTTTTTT	CAWSGGEYDTGELFF
TRBV19	TRBJ2-5	.	13	.	TGTGCCAGTAGTATATCGGTGTGGGAGACCCAGTACTTC	CASSISVWETQYF
TRBV4-1	TRBJ2-1	many	12	.	TGCGCCAGCAGCCCTAGGGCTGGGGAGCAGTTCTTC	CASSPRAGEQFF
TRBV19	TRBJ2-1	many	16	TRBD2	TGTGCCAGTAGGGAGGTTACTAGCGGGCTCTACAATGAGCAGTTCTTC	CASREVTSGLYNEQFF
TRBV28	TRBJ1-1	.	18	TRBD1	TGTGCCAGCACCCCCTCCCAATGGACAGGTCCAATGAACACTGAAGCTTTCTTT	CASTPSQWTGPMNTEAFF
TRBV29-1	TRBJ2-3	many	15	TRBD2	TGCAGCGTTAAACTAGCGGGAGTCGGCACAGATACGCAGTATTTT	CSVKLAGVGTDTQYF
TRBV28	TRBJ1-5	many	11	.	TGTGCCAGCAGTTCTGAACAGCCCCAGCATTTT	CASSSEQPQHF
TRBV7-9	TRBJ2-7	many	13	.	TGTGCCAGCAGCCCCGAGACTGACTACGAGCAGTACTTC	CASSPETDYEQYF
TRBV3-1	TRBJ2-7	many	17	TRBD1	TGTGCCAGCAGCCAAGATCGGGGGCGGACAGGGACCTACGAGCAGTACTTC	CASSQDRGRTGTYEQYF
TRBV11-1	TRBJ2-7	many	14	.	TGTGCCAGCACCTTAGGACTCGATTTGGGGGAGCAGTACTTC	CASTLGLDLGEQYF
TRBV6-1	TRBJ2-2	.	15	.	TGTGCCAGTCGGCTGGAGACAGGAGTCACCGGGGAGCTGTTTTTT	CASRLETGVTGELFF
TRBV19	TRBJ1-3	many	16	TRBD1	TGTGCCAGTAGTTCTTTTTCGACAGGGGCTGGAAACACCATATATTTT	CASSSFSTGAGNTIYF
TRBV9	TRBJ2-5	many	14	.	TGTGCCAGCAGCGTATCCGGGAATTGGGAGACCCAGTACTTC	CASSVSGNWETQYF
TRBV3-1	TRBJ2-3	.	15	TRBD2	TGTGCCAGCAGCCAGCGGGGGGGACGAACAGATACGCAGTATTTT	CASSQRGGRTDTQYF
TRBV12-3/TRBV12-4	TRBJ2-1	many	15	TRBD1	TGTGCCAGCAGTCCACCAATTACAGGGGGGAATGAGCAGTTCTTC	CASSPPITGGNEQFF
TRBV11-2	TRBJ2-3	many	15	.	TGTGCCAGCAGCCCCCGGGGAGCTAGCACAGATACGCAGTATTTT	CASSPRGASTDTQYF
TRBV7-3	TRBJ2-1	many	13	.	TGTGCCAGCAGCGGCGGCCGAAACAATGAGCAGTTCTTC	CASSGGRNNEQFF
TRBV19	TRBJ2-3	many	18	TRBD2	TGTGCCAGTAGTATACACCAGGGACTAGCGGGAAGCACAGATACGCAGTATTTT	CASSIHQGLAGSTDTQYF
TRBV28	TRBJ1-2	few	12	.	TGTGCCAGCAGTTCCGGCCGCTTTGGCTACACCTTC	CASSSGRFGYTF
TRBV5-1	TRBJ2-2	.	13	.	TGCGCCAGCAGCGGATCTTCCACCGGGGAGCTGTTTTTT	CASSGSSTGELFF
TRBV24-1	TRBJ2-1	few	16	TRBD2	TGTGCCACCAGTGATCCGAGCGGGGGGTCGGGAAATGAGCAGTTCTTC	CATSDPSGGSGNEQFF
TRBV12-3/TRBV12-4	TRBJ2-6	.	17	TRBD1	TGTGCCAGCAGTTTAGAGACAGGGAGCTCTGGGGCCAACGTCCTGACTTTC	CASSLETGSSGANVLTF
TRBV5-1	TRBJ1-1	many	13	.	TGCGCCAGCAGCTGGGGCACGGATGATGAAGCTTTCTTT	CASSWGTDDEAFF
TRBV27	TRBJ2-7	.	14	TRBD1	TGTGCCAGCAGCTGGGGACAGGGGCCCCTCGAGCAGTACTTC	CASSWGQGPLEQYF
TRBV2	TRBJ2-7	many	13	.	TGTGCCAGCTACACAGGGTTTGGGTACGAGCAGTACTTC	CASYTGFGYEQYF
TRBV20-1	TRBJ2-1	many	13	TRBD2	TGCAGTGCTAGTTCACTAGCGAGCAATGAGCAGTTCTTC	CSASSLASNEQFF
TRBV6-1	TRBJ1-1	few	12	.	TGTGCCAGCAGTGCGGGCTGGGTCGAAGCTTTCTTT	CASSAGWVEAFF
TRBV28	TRBJ2-7	many	14	.	TGTGCCAGCACCCATGGGGGCTCCTCCTACGAGCAGTACTTC	CASTHGGSSYEQYF
TRBV7-9	TRBJ1-2	many	15	.	TGTGCCAGCAGCTTAGCGCTACCCAGTAACTATGGCTACACCTTC	CASSLALPSNYGYTF
TRBV15	TRBJ2-7	many	17	.	TGTGCCACCAGCAGAGAAGCAGGGGGGATTAGCTCCTACGAGCAGTACTTC	CATSREAGGISSYEQYF
TRBV28	TRBJ1-1	many	13	.	TGTGCCAGCAGTTTATTCAACCGGGGGGCAGCTTTCTTT	CASSLFNRGAAFF
TRBV27	TRBJ2-1	.	19	TRBD1	TGTGCCAGCAGTTTACGAGTCCTTCGACAGGGCTTATCCTACAATGAGCAGTTCTTC	CASSLRVLRQGLSYNEQFF
TRBV6-1	TRBJ1-4	many	14	.	TGTGCCAGCAGTCCCAGACCAACTAATGAAAAACTGTTTTTT	CASSPRPTNEKLFF
TRBV2	TRBJ2-1	many	13	.	TGTGCCAGCAGTCCAGGCCAGGGGATTGAGCAGTTCTTC	CASSPGQGIEQFF
TRBV5-1	TRBJ1-2	.	13	.	TGCGCCAGCAGCTTAAGGAGAGGCGATGGCTACACCTTC	CASSLRRGDGYTF
TRBV20-1	TRBJ2-1	many	17	TRBD2	TGCAGTGCTAGAGACCGCCTTGGACTAGTAATTGGCAATGAGCAGTTCTTC	CSARDRLGLVIGNEQFF
TRBV6-1	TRBJ1-2	many	14	.	TGTGCCAGCAGACCTCAGGGGCTGAGCTATGGCTACACCTTC	CASRPQGLSYGYTF
TRBV10-3	TRBJ2-1	.	17	TRBD1	TGTGCCATCAGGAATTCAGGGGGTTTAAGCTCCTACAATGAGCAGTTCTTC	CAIRNSGGLSSYNEQFF